What follows is one TCR beta chain and its context. The data belong to a study of T cell changes during pregnancy in multiple sclerosis. Only in-frame clones appear in the TCRdb table, and some are missing; sequencing was by immunoSEQ multiplex PCR. The sample has under 70,000 clones, about 94% seen once. Unmatched junction bases numbered 8, after V lost 9 bases and J lost 7 bases. The CDR3 length is 15 residues. Germline V gene sequence: CDR1 MNHEY, CDR2 SVGAGI. The receptor was isolated from a female donor with multiple sclerosis, enrolled in a pregnancy study. Specimen: CD8+ T cells from peripheral blood mononuclear cells, collected after pregnancy. The rearrangement uses TRBV6-5 and TRBJ2-1; the match to TRBD2 covers 14 bases. The CDR3 region has the DNA TGTGCCAGTTCCCCCGGACTAGCGGGAGGAAATGAGCAGTTCTTC. Protein: CASSPGLAGGNEQFF.